The 29 T cell receptor beta chains in this list originate from one sample, sequenced in a study of OX40 agonist ivuxolimab in advanced cancers. Library preparation employed the immunoSEQ multiplex PCR assay. Here the immuneACCESS table is served through TCRdb, limited to in-frame sequences with V and J called. Missing clones are a known gap in these copies; in checked studies unresolved V genes cover under half, and the rest lacks a known reason. The sample includes about 20,000 clones, with approximately 80% observed a single time. Roughly a quarter of the sample rests with the top ten. The sample in question was CD4+ or CD8+ T cells sorted from blood, obtained in a trial of the OX40 agonist ivuxolimab. These receptors came from an adult with an advanced solid tumor such as melanoma, head and neck, liver or kidney cancer.

CDR3 nucleotides: TGTGCCAGCAGTTTCGCGAACCCTAGCACAGATACGCAGTATTTT. As protein: CASSFANPSTDTQYF. The chain uses TRBV28 and TRBJ2-3; D call uncertain. V was clipped by 3 bases and J by 0 bases, with 10 bases between them. Germline lookup yields CDR1 MDHEN and CDR2 SYDVKM. This CDR3 contains 15 residues.

The genes are TRBV4-1 and TRBJ2-2; possibly TRBD2 for D (6 bases). The CDR3 consists of 14 residues. V was cut by 4 bases and J by 3 bases, with 9 bases left in between. Germline values: CDR1 MGHRA, CDR2 YSYEKL. The CDR3 DNA is TGCGCCAGCAGCCCGGGCGGGGACACCGGGGAGCTGTTTTTT. Translation gives CASSPGGDTGELFF.

This clone is medium-sized by share. V is TRBV2 and J is TRBJ2-7; TRBD2 matches at 13 bases. The CDR3 is 14 amino acids. With 5 bases clipped from V and 3 bases from J, the junction kept 1 base outside the gene matches. The germline gives CDR1 SNHLY, CDR2 FYNNEI. Here the CDR3 reads CASSTSGRDYEQYF. CDR3 sequence (DNA): TGTGCCAGCAGTACTAGCGGGAGGGACTACGAGCAGTACTTC.

J is TRBJ2-5 and V is TRBV19; 7 bases map to TRBD1. The CDR3 is 15 amino acids. From germline, CDR1 is LNHDA and CDR2 SQIVND (reference sequence). J was trimmed by 11 bases and V by 5 bases; bases with no gene match: 17. CDR3 coding DNA: TGTGCCAGTAGTGCCCGGGACAGCTACCCTGTGGAGCAGTACTTC. This codes for CASSARDSYPVEQYF.

In this sample, this clone turned up once. The chain employs TRBV6-5 and TRBJ1-1, with 7 nucleotides matching TRBD1. The ends lost 6 bases at V and 8 bases at J; junction bases unmatched: 12. The germline CDR1 and CDR2 sequences are MNHEY and SVGAGI. The CDR3 has 14 residues. This chain's CDR3 is CASSLTGARSEAFF. The CDR3 DNA reads as TGTGCCAGCAGCCTTACAGGGGCCCGATCAGAAGCTTTCTTT.

This sequence joins TRBV21-1 and TRBJ2-4; the D call of TRBD2 is as the table states it, not checked on the DNA. TRBV21-1 is a known pseudogene. The CDR3 has 19 amino acids. CDR3 residues: CASSKAQITPGYCRNIQYF. CDR3 nucleotide sequence: TGTGCCAGCAGCAAAGCCCAAATTACCCCGGGGTATTGTCGAAACATTCAGTACTTC.

The chain couples TRBV19 to TRBJ1-1, with 7 positions matching TRBD1. The V gene's germline CDR1 is LNHDA and CDR2 SQIVND (reference sequence). The CDR3 spans 13 residues. The V segment lost 10 bases and the J segment 2 bases; nucleotides outside the gene matches: 7. The CDR3 is CATATGLNTEAFF. DNA of the CDR3: TGTGCCACCGCGACAGGGTTAAACACTGAAGCTTTCTTT.

The rearrangement uses TRBV18 and TRBJ2-5; 12 bases align to TRBD1. Trimming took 3 bases from V and 4 from J; bases not matched to a gene: 3. Germline CDR1 is KGHSH and CDR2 is LQKENI. The CDR3 length is 15 residues. The CDR3 spells CASSPGTGGRETQYF. CDR3 nucleotides: TGTGCCAGCTCACCCGGGACAGGGGGCCGAGAGACCCAGTACTTC.

By sample share, this clone is medium-sized (0.01 to 0.1%). The rearrangement uses TRBV19 and TRBJ2-7; possibly TRBD1 for D (6 bases). V was pared by 4 bases and J by 0 bases, with 16 bases between. This CDR3 spans 16 amino acids. Germline values: CDR1 LNHDA, CDR2 SQIVND (reference sequence). CDR3 in amino acids: CASSTARDIPSYEQYF. The CDR3 DNA sequence: TGTGCCAGTAGTACTGCCCGGGACATTCCCTCCTACGAGCAGTACTTC.

The rearrangement joins TRBV4-2 to TRBJ2-5; TRBD1 is a possible D gene (6 bases). CDR1 and CDR2 from the germline V gene are LGHNA and YNFKEQ. The CDR3 extends over 14 amino acids. Trimming took 3 bases from V and 1 from J, leaving 9 bases between them. The CDR3 sequence: CASSQGTPQETQYF. CDR3 DNA sequence: TGTGCCAGCAGCCAGGGGACACCCCAAGAGACCCAGTACTTC.

This clone was observed a handful of times. This chain uses TRBV27 with TRBJ2-7; either TRBD1 or TRBD2 may fit D (5 bases each). Trimming took 5 bases from V and 6 from J, leaving 20 bases between them. Germline values: CDR1 MNHEY, CDR2 SMNVEV (reference sequence). This CDR3 spans 15 amino acids. CDR3 DNA sequence: TGTGCCAGCAGTATTGGGGGTACCCCCCTCCGCGAGCAGTACTTC. Amino acids: CASSIGGTPLREQYF.

The J gene is TRBJ1-1, the V gene TRBV2, with D tentatively TRBD1 (5 bases). The CDR3 spans 14 residues. Trimming pared 2 bases from V and 1 base from J, leaving 8 bases between. Germline lookup yields CDR1 SNHLY and CDR2 FYNNEI. The CDR3: CASSEWRGNTEAFF. The DNA for the CDR3 is TGTGCCAGCAGTGAATGGAGGGGGAACACTGAAGCTTTCTTT.

This clone appeared a few times. The chain joins TRBV7-9 to TRBJ1-3; D is uncertain. The CDR3 contains 14 residues. Germline loops: CDR1 SEHNR, CDR2 FQNEAQ (reference sequence). V shed 3 bases and J shed 0 bases, with 6 bases lying between them. The CDR3 is CASSFTSSGNTIYF. In nucleotides, the CDR3 is TGTGCCAGCAGCTTTACCTCCTCTGGAAACACCATATATTTT.

This chain links TRBV5-5 with TRBJ1-4, with TRBD1 identical over 9 bases. Per germline, CDR1 SGHKS and CDR2 YYEKEE (reference sequence). The CDR3 runs to 16 residues. The V and J ends lost 0 bases and 5 bases, in that order; junction bases with no gene match: 5. The CDR3 region has the DNA TGTGCCAGCAGCTTGGCCGCGACAGGGGGAAATGAAAAACTGTTTTTT. As protein: CASSLAATGGNEKLFF.

This chain joins TRBV29-1 and TRBJ2-2; TRBD2 aligns across 8 bases. The CDR3 totals 13 residues. With 7 bases clipped from V and 3 bases from J, the junction kept 4 bases outside the gene matches. The germline CDR1 and CDR2 sequences are SQVTM and ANQGSEA. For the CDR3, the DNA is TGCAGCGCCCGGGGGGGGGACACCGGGGAGCTGTTTTTT. Translated: CSARGGDTGELFF.

V is TRBV9 and J is TRBJ2-7; no firm D call. Per germline, CDR1 SGDLS and CDR2 YYNGEE. This CDR3 comprises 11 residues. Trimming shortened V by 7 bases and J by 4 bases, and 9 bases separated the two germline ends. The CDR3 DNA is TGTGCCAGCGGCCCATTGTACGAGCAGTACTTC. Translation: CASGPLYEQYF.

The chain couples TRBV7-3 to TRBJ2-1, with TRBD2 matching over 7 bases. Germline V lookup: CDR1 SGHTA, CDR2 FQGTGA. The CDR3 extends over 14 amino acids. The ends lost 1 base at V and 5 bases at J; junction bases unmatched: 2. The CDR3 spells CASSLMAGDNEQFF. The CDR3 DNA follows: TGTGCCAGCAGCTTAATGGCGGGGGACAATGAGCAGTTCTTC. Based on the CDR3 plus reference TRBV7-3 and TRBJ2-1, the full variable domain is GAGVSQTPSNKVTEKGKYVELRCDPISGHTALYWYRQSLGQGPEFLIYFQGTGAADDSGLPNDRFFAVRPEGSVSTLKIQRTERGDSAVYLCASSLMAGDNEQFFGPGTRLTVL.

V gene TRBV14 combines with J gene TRBJ2-5; TRBD2 matches at 8 bases. Trimming took 0 bases from V and 3 from J; bases not matched to a gene: 9. The CDR3 is made up of 17 amino acids. CDR1 is SGHDN and CDR2 is FVKESK in the germline V gene. CDR3 region: CASSQEGQAGAEETQYF. DNA of the CDR3: TGTGCCAGCAGCCAAGAAGGGCAAGCGGGGGCGGAAGAGACCCAGTACTTC.

The chain combines TRBV7-2 with TRBJ2-7; tentative D call: TRBD1 (5 bases). V was trimmed by 1 base and J by 2 bases, leaving 15 bases between them. This CDR3 has 16 residues. CDR1 and CDR2 from the germline V gene are SGHTA and FQGNSA. CDR3 bases: TGTGCCAGCAGCTTAGTGCAGGGAAATCCAGCCTACGAGCAGTACTTC. Translating gives CASSLVQGNPAYEQYF.

V is TRBV7-9 and J is TRBJ2-7; the D gene is possibly TRBD2 (5 bases). With 3 bases removed from V and 9 bases from J, the gap between germline ends came to 18 bases. The CDR3 covers 14 residues. Per germline, CDR1 SEHNR and CDR2 FQNEAQ (reference sequence). In DNA form, the CDR3 reads TGTGCCAGCAGCTTGCATCAGAGCGGTCTAGGGCAGTACTTC. This sequence encodes CASSLHQSGLGQYF.

The chain carries TRBV9 and TRBJ2-7; D gene ambiguous. Trimming removed 0 bases from V and 3 bases from J, with 4 bases in between. This CDR3 has 12 residues. CDR1 is SGDLS, CDR2 YYNGEE, per germline. CDR3 sequence: CASSVDSYEQYF. Here the CDR3 DNA reads TGTGCCAGCAGCGTAGACAGCTACGAGCAGTACTTC.

This chain connects TRBV27 to TRBJ1-1; the D gene is possibly TRBD1 (5 bases). This CDR3 has 13 amino acids. Germline V lookup: CDR1 MNHEY, CDR2 SMNVEV (reference sequence). V gave up 3 bases and J gave up 6 bases, with 11 bases separating them. The CDR3 DNA reads TGTGCCAGCAGTTTCTCGGGAGGGGCTGAAGCTTTCTTT. It translates to CASSFSGGAEAFF.

This clone was counted a few times. The chain has TRBV7-8 and TRBJ2-2; D is uncertain. The CDR3 loop spans 13 amino acids. Trimming took 5 bases from V and 7 from J, leaving 11 bases between them. Germline loops: CDR1 SGHVS, CDR2 FQNEAQ. CDR3 nucleotide sequence: TGTGCCAGCAGCACGAAAAGTGACGGGGAGCTGTTTTTT. It is translated as CASSTKSDGELFF. Using reference TRBV7-8 and TRBJ2-2 for the parts outside the CDR3, the full variable domain is GAGVSQSPRYKVAKRGQDVALRCDPISGHVSLFWYQQALGQGPEFLTYFQNEAQLDKSGLPSDRFFAERPEGSVSTLKIQRTQQEDSAVYLCASSTKSDGELFFGEGSRLTVL.

This clone was picked up a small number of times. This chain uses TRBV7-9 with TRBJ2-7; a possible D gene is TRBD2 (6 bases). Trimming took off 5 bases at V and 11 bases at J, with 19 bases between the two ends. The CDR3 spans 13 residues. CDR1 is SEHNR, CDR2 FQNEAQ, per germline (reference sequence). The CDR3 bases are TGTGCCAGCAGCCCCTTTTTCGACGAGCGGGAGTACTTC. Translated: CASSPFFDEREYF.

The chain uses TRBV5-6 and TRBJ2-5; D may be TRBD2 (6 bases). The CDR3 spans 12 residues. Trimming took 4 bases from V and 5 from J, leaving 9 bases between them. Germline V lookup: CDR1 SGHDT, CDR2 YYEEEE. The CDR3 loop reads CASSKGRETQYF. The CDR3 region has the DNA TGTGCCAGCAGCAAGGGGAGGGAGACCCAGTACTTC. The variable domain in full, completed from reference TRBV5-6 and TRBJ2-5, reads DAGVTQSPTHLIKTRGQQVTLRCSPKSGHDTVSWYQQALGQGPQFIFQYYEEEERQRGNFPDRFSGHQFPNYSSELNVNALLLGDSALYLCASSKGRETQYFGPGTRLLVL.

This chain uses TRBV27 with TRBJ2-7; no reliable D call. The CDR3 has 13 amino acids. The germline gives CDR1 MNHEY, CDR2 SMNVEV (reference sequence). Trimming removed 2 bases at V and 4 bases at J, with 9 bases between. The CDR3 protein is CASSLQYGYEQYF. For the CDR3, the DNA is TGTGCCAGCAGTTTACAGTATGGTTACGAGCAGTACTTC.

The CDR3 region has the DNA TGTGCCAGCGGGGAAGGGCCGCTCTATGGCTACACCTTC. It translates to CASGEGPLYGYTF. The J gene is TRBJ1-2, the V gene TRBV25-1; D gene uncertain. CDR3 length equals 13 residues. Trimming shortened V by 8 bases and J by 4 bases, and 14 bases separated the two germline ends. Germline V CDR1 and CDR2: MGHDK, SYGVNS.

This chain connects TRBV9 to TRBJ2-1; D is perhaps TRBD2 (6 bases). This CDR3 contains 14 residues. CDR1 is SGDLS and CDR2 is YYNGEE in the germline V gene. V lost 5 bases, J lost 7 bases, and 16 bases lay in between. Here the CDR3 reads CASSREMVRNEQFF. DNA of the CDR3: TGTGCCAGCAGTCGGGAGATGGTTAGGAATGAGCAGTTCTTC.

The chain has TRBV19 and TRBJ2-7; 7 nucleotides agree with TRBD2. The CDR3 contains 14 residues. Looked up from germline, CDR1 is LNHDA and CDR2 is SQIVND (reference sequence). V lost 5 bases and J lost 6; bases outside the gene matches: 10. CDR3 DNA sequence: TGTGCCAGTAGTCCCTCGGTGGGAGGGGTCGAGCAGTACTTC. Its protein is CASSPSVGGVEQYF.